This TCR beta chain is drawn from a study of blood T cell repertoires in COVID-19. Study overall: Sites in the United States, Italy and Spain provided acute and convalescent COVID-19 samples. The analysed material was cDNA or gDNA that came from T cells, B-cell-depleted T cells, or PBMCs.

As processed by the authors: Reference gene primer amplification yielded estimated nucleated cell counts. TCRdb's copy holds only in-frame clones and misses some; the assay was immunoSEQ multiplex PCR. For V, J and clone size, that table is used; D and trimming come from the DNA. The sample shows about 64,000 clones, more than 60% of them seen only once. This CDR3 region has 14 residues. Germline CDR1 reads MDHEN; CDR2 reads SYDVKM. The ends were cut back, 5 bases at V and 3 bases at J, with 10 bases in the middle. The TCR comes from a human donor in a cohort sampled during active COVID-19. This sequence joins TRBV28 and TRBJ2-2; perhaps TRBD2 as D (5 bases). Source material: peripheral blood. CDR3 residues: CASSNGIYTGELFF. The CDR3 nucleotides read TGTGCCAGCAGTAACGGGATTTACACCGGGGAGCTGTTTTTT.